Listed below are T cell receptor beta chains from one sample, sequenced in a study of T cell changes during pregnancy in multiple sclerosis. Assay: immunoSEQ multiplex PCR; the TCRdb copy retains only in-frame clones and omits some. This sample has approximately 98,000 clones, with about 91% found just once. The material sequenced was peripheral blood, taken after pregnancy. Source of these receptors: a female donor in good health, enrolled as a control in a pregnancy study. CDR3s include the opening cysteine and the closing phenylalanine or tryptophan. The order of the fields is clone size, V gene, D gene, J gene, CDR3 DNA, CDR3 protein. The D gene is left open where the match is weak. Size is stated for part of the rows, as once, few or many counts, or as a class when the clone is expanded.

clone_size: -
v_call: TRBV6-5
d_call: -
j_call: TRBJ1-2
cdr3_nt: TGTGCCAGCAGTTACCGGGGTGGCGACTATGGCTACACCTTC
cdr3_aa: CASSYRGGDYGYTF

clone_size: few
v_call: TRBV6-1
d_call: -
j_call: TRBJ1-6
cdr3_nt: TGTGCCAGCGGCGGGACGCTCGGTAATTCACCCCTCCACTTT
cdr3_aa: CASGGTLGNSPLHF

clone_size: -
v_call: TRBV9
d_call: TRBD1
j_call: TRBJ2-5
cdr3_nt: TGTGCCAGCTCCGCGGCCCCGGGACAGGGGGAGGAGACCCAGTACTTC
cdr3_aa: CASSAAPGQGEETQYF

clone_size: -
v_call: TRBV4-1
d_call: -
j_call: TRBJ1-1
cdr3_nt: TGCGCCAGCAGCCGGGGGCGTCCAGAGAGTGAAGCTTTCTTT
cdr3_aa: CASSRGRPESEAFF

clone_size: -
v_call: TRBV2
d_call: TRBD2
j_call: TRBJ2-1
cdr3_nt: TGTGCCAGCAGATATAGCGGGGGCGATGAGCAGTTCTTC
cdr3_aa: CASRYSGGDEQFF

clone_size: -
v_call: TRBV6-5
d_call: TRBD2
j_call: TRBJ2-7
cdr3_nt: TGTGCCAGCAACCGGGGACTAGCGGGGGAAGCCGGGCAGTACTTC
cdr3_aa: CASNRGLAGEAGQYF

clone_size: -
v_call: TRBV2
d_call: -
j_call: TRBJ1-5
cdr3_nt: TGTGCCAGCAGTGACAATAGCAATCAGCCCCAGCATTTT
cdr3_aa: CASSDNSNQPQHF

clone_size: -
v_call: TRBV7-6
d_call: -
j_call: TRBJ1-2
cdr3_nt: TGTGCCAGCAGCCCCAGCGGGGGGCGCGGCTACACCTTC
cdr3_aa: CASSPSGGRGYTF

clone_size: -
v_call: TRBV7-3
d_call: TRBD2
j_call: TRBJ2-1
cdr3_nt: TGTGCCAGCAGCTCAACTAGCGGGGGGGCATCCGATGAGCAGTTCTTC
cdr3_aa: CASSSTSGGASDEQFF

clone_size: -
v_call: TRBV6-1
d_call: TRBD2
j_call: TRBJ2-7
cdr3_nt: TGTGCCAGCAGTGAAGTTAGCGGGGGGTACCGGTACGAGCAGTACTTC
cdr3_aa: CASSEVSGGYRYEQYF

clone_size: -
v_call: TRBV5-1
d_call: TRBD1
j_call: TRBJ1-1
cdr3_nt: TGCGCCAGCACCACTCCAGGGGGGAACACTGAAGCTTTCTTT
cdr3_aa: CASTTPGGNTEAFF

clone_size: -
v_call: TRBV5-1
d_call: -
j_call: TRBJ2-5
cdr3_nt: TGCGCCAGCAGCTTGACCCCCGGGAGTGTAATGGAGACCCAGTACTTC
cdr3_aa: CASSLTPGSVMETQYF

clone_size: -
v_call: TRBV4-2
d_call: TRBD2
j_call: TRBJ2-3
cdr3_nt: TGTGCCAGCAGCCGCGGGACTAGCGGGCTCACAGATACGCAGTATTTT
cdr3_aa: CASSRGTSGLTDTQYF

clone_size: -
v_call: TRBV2
d_call: -
j_call: TRBJ1-2
cdr3_nt: TGTGCCACCCCGGACGGGATTGTCTATGGCTACACCTTC
cdr3_aa: CATPDGIVYGYTF

clone_size: -
v_call: TRBV28
d_call: TRBD1
j_call: TRBJ2-2
cdr3_nt: TGTGCCAGCAGTTTCCGGGACAGGGGGCTAGGCGGGGAGCTGTTTTTT
cdr3_aa: CASSFRDRGLGGELFF

clone_size: -
v_call: TRBV5-1
d_call: TRBD1
j_call: TRBJ1-2
cdr3_nt: TGCGCCAGCAGCTTGGGACAGACAGGGGGAAGTGGCTACACCTTC
cdr3_aa: CASSLGQTGGSGYTF

clone_size: few
v_call: TRBV29-1
d_call: -
j_call: TRBJ2-5
cdr3_nt: TGCAGCGTTGAAGATCGTGGCAGGGGTTCGGAGACCCAGTACTTC
cdr3_aa: CSVEDRGRGSETQYF

clone_size: -
v_call: TRBV27
d_call: -
j_call: TRBJ2-7
cdr3_nt: TGTGCCAGCAGTTTTGCCCGGTACAGCGAGCAGTACTTC
cdr3_aa: CASSFARYSEQYF

clone_size: -
v_call: TRBV18
d_call: TRBD1
j_call: TRBJ1-5
cdr3_nt: TGTGCCAGCTCACCAACCTCCGGGACAGTCAATCAGCCCCAGCATTTT
cdr3_aa: CASSPTSGTVNQPQHF

clone_size: -
v_call: TRBV28
d_call: -
j_call: TRBJ2-7
cdr3_nt: TGTGCCAGCAGAATAGGGGGTTTTCTTAGCTACGAGCAGTACTTC
cdr3_aa: CASRIGGFLSYEQYF

clone_size: -
v_call: TRBV25-1
d_call: TRBD1
j_call: TRBJ1-2
cdr3_nt: TGTGCCAGCAGTGCCCTGGGACAGAACTATGGCTACACCTTC
cdr3_aa: CASSALGQNYGYTF

clone_size: -
v_call: TRBV2
d_call: TRBD2
j_call: TRBJ2-1
cdr3_nt: TGTGCCAGCAGTGCCACTAGCGGGGGAAGTAGTGAGCAGTTCTTC
cdr3_aa: CASSATSGGSSEQFF

clone_size: -
v_call: TRBV28
d_call: -
j_call: TRBJ2-7
cdr3_nt: TGTGCCAGCAGCTCCCCGTATTACGAGCAGTACTTC
cdr3_aa: CASSSPYYEQYF

clone_size: -
v_call: TRBV9
d_call: TRBD1
j_call: TRBJ1-2
cdr3_nt: TGTGCCAGCAGCATGGGGGACAGGGCTAACTATGGCTACACCTTC
cdr3_aa: CASSMGDRANYGYTF

clone_size: -
v_call: TRBV18
d_call: -
j_call: TRBJ2-7
cdr3_nt: TGTGCCAGCTCACCAGGGCGGGCCCTTGCCTACGAGCAGTACTTC
cdr3_aa: CASSPGRALAYEQYF

clone_size: -
v_call: TRBV27
d_call: TRBD1
j_call: TRBJ1-4
cdr3_nt: TGTGCCAGCAGTTTTCAAGGGGGCAGGGAAAAACTGTTTTTT
cdr3_aa: CASSFQGGREKLFF

clone_size: -
v_call: TRBV10-3
d_call: TRBD2
j_call: TRBJ2-5
cdr3_nt: TGTGCCATCAGCGAGAGCGGGACTAGCGGGGGGAGGACAGAGACCCAGTACTTC
cdr3_aa: CAISESGTSGGRTETQYF

clone_size: -
v_call: TRBV7-9
d_call: -
j_call: TRBJ1-1
cdr3_nt: TGTGCCAGCAGCCCGAGGGCCACTGAAGCTTTCTTT
cdr3_aa: CASSPRATEAFF

clone_size: -
v_call: TRBV19
d_call: TRBD1
j_call: TRBJ1-5
cdr3_nt: TGTGCCAGTAGCTCAGGGGGTGGCAGGAGTCAGCCCCAGCATTTT
cdr3_aa: CASSSGGGRSQPQHF

clone_size: -
v_call: TRBV5-6
d_call: -
j_call: TRBJ2-4
cdr3_nt: TGTGCCAGCAGCTTGTATACAGGGTGGGGTATAGCCAAAAACATTCAGTACTTC
cdr3_aa: CASSLYTGWGIAKNIQYF

clone_size: once
v_call: TRBV6-5
d_call: TRBD1
j_call: TRBJ1-2
cdr3_nt: TGTGCCAGCAGTAAAAAACAGGGGCGGGTTTATGGCTACACCTTC
cdr3_aa: CASSKKQGRVYGYTF

clone_size: few
v_call: TRBV10-3
d_call: -
j_call: TRBJ1-1
cdr3_nt: TGTGCCATCAGTGAGAGAACAGGGAACACTGAAGCTTTCTTT
cdr3_aa: CAISERTGNTEAFF

clone_size: -
v_call: TRBV7-2
d_call: -
j_call: TRBJ2-7
cdr3_nt: TGTGCCAGCAGCTTACAGGGATACGAGCAGTACTTC
cdr3_aa: CASSLQGYEQYF

clone_size: -
v_call: TRBV6-5
d_call: TRBD1
j_call: TRBJ2-7
cdr3_nt: TGTGCCAGCAGTTATGACGGACAGGGGACTTCCTACGAGCAGTACTTC
cdr3_aa: CASSYDGQGTSYEQYF

clone_size: -
v_call: TRBV19
d_call: -
j_call: TRBJ2-3
cdr3_nt: TGTGCCAGTAGTATTAGGGGGATTTGGGGCACAGATACGCAGTATTTT
cdr3_aa: CASSIRGIWGTDTQYF

clone_size: -
v_call: TRBV28
d_call: TRBD2
j_call: TRBJ2-7
cdr3_nt: TGTGCCAGTAACCCGGGACTAGCGGGAGAGCTCAGCGAGCAGTACTTC
cdr3_aa: CASNPGLAGELSEQYF

clone_size: -
v_call: TRBV27
d_call: TRBD1
j_call: TRBJ1-5
cdr3_nt: TGTGCCAGCAGCCCGGGACAGGGGAGCAATCAGCCCCAGCATTTT
cdr3_aa: CASSPGQGSNQPQHF

clone_size: -
v_call: TRBV6-6
d_call: TRBD2
j_call: TRBJ2-3
cdr3_nt: TGTGCCAGCAGTCCGAGCGGGGGGGCATCAGATACGCAGTATTTT
cdr3_aa: CASSPSGGASDTQYF

clone_size: -
v_call: TRBV9
d_call: TRBD1
j_call: TRBJ2-1
cdr3_nt: TGTGCCAGCAGCGTAGAGCCCCTACAGGGGTCCTACAATGAGCAGTTCTTC
cdr3_aa: CASSVEPLQGSYNEQFF

clone_size: -
v_call: TRBV9
d_call: TRBD1
j_call: TRBJ2-2
cdr3_nt: TGTGCCAGCAGCGTAGCGACAGGGGGGGGTTCCGGAGTATACACCGGGGAGCTGTTTTTT
cdr3_aa: CASSVATGGGSGVYTGELFF

clone_size: -
v_call: TRBV5-1
d_call: TRBD1
j_call: TRBJ2-5
cdr3_nt: TGCGCCAGCAGCTCCTACTTGACAGGGACAGAGACCCAGTACTTC
cdr3_aa: CASSSYLTGTETQYF

clone_size: -
v_call: TRBV2
d_call: TRBD2
j_call: TRBJ2-7
cdr3_nt: TGTGCCAGCATTCGGACTAGCGGGGTATCTTACGAGCAGTACTTC
cdr3_aa: CASIRTSGVSYEQYF